The 4 T cell receptor beta chains presented below share a single source sample, sequenced in a study of shared clonotypes between healthy human individuals. Generated by immunoSEQ multiplex PCR, the TCRdb table keeps only in-frame clones and is missing some. Of over a million clones in the sample, roughly 96% were seen once. The specimen was naive CD4+ T cells sorted from blood. Subset given: CD45RA+ positively selected. The receptors derive from a man aged 25 to 40 in good health.

V gene TRBV15 combines with J gene TRBJ2-3; the D is unclear. Trimming stripped 1 base from V and 4 bases from J, with 6 bases between. The CDR3 loop spans 13 amino acids. CDR1 and CDR2 from the germline V gene are LNHNV and YYDKDF (reference sequence). The CDR3 DNA follows: TGTGCCACCAGCAGAGGTGTTCCAGATACGCAGTATTTT. Translating it yields CATSRGVPDTQYF.

The genes are TRBV5-6 and TRBJ2-4; D unclear. Germline CDR1 SGHDT, CDR2 YYEEEE. Between the trimmed V and J ends, which lost 6 bases and 5 bases, there was a span of 12 bases. CDR3 length equals 13 residues. The DNA of the CDR3 is TGTGCCAGCAAAAGCTTGGGCGAAAACATTCAGTACTTC. Its translation: CASKSLGENIQYF.

J is TRBJ2-5 and V is TRBV29-1, with 9 nucleotides matching TRBD2. V was clipped by 8 bases and J by 1 base; unmatched bases: 5. The CDR3 sequence is 13 residues long. The germline CDR1 and CDR2 sequences are SQVTM and ANQGSEA. CDR3 bases: TGCAGCTTCGGGACTAGCAGCCAAGAGACCCAGTACTTC. Its translation: CSFGTSSQETQYF.

The chain recombines TRBV5-8 with TRBJ2-7, with 9 bases lining up with TRBD1. The CDR3 covers 13 residues. The V gene's germline CDR1 is SGHTS and CDR2 YDEGEE. J was trimmed by 3 bases and V by 4 bases; bases with no gene match: 2. The CDR3 loop is CASSRDRVYEQYF. The CDR3 DNA reads TGTGCCAGCAGCCGGGACAGGGTCTACGAGCAGTACTTC.